These 18 T cell receptor beta chains were sequenced from one sample in a study of identical twins. TCRdb re-derived calls from the 5' RACE reads in MiXCR, one entry per CDR3 protein. The sample yields a few hundred thousand distinct CDR3 sequences, roughly 8.7% seen once. These records were also assigned to another study, of yellow fever vaccine responses in identical twins.

Sequencing was carried out using CD8+ T cells sorted from blood. The receptors were gathered from a woman aged 18-29 years in good health.

This clonotype occurred a few times. The rearrangement uses TRBV29-1 and TRBJ2-7, with D possibly matching TRBD1 (7 bases). CDR3 length: 14 amino acids. The germline V gene has CDR1 SQVTM and CDR2 ANQGSEA. Trimming took off 6 bases at V and 1 base at J, with 16 bases between the two ends. The CDR3: CSVFTTGRSYEQYF. CDR3 nucleotide sequence: TGCAGCGTATTTACGACAGGGAGGTCCTACGAGCAGTACTTC.

This clonotype has more than one count but fewer than ten. This rearrangement joins TRBV6-5 to TRBJ2-1; D is unclear. Germline values: CDR1 MNHEY, CDR2 SVGAGI. The CDR3 is made up of 15 amino acids. V lost 0 bases to trimming and J lost 7 bases, with 13 bases between them. CDR3 sequence: CASSYSRLYSNEQFF. In nucleotides, the CDR3 is TGTGCCAGCAGTTACTCTCGGCTATACTCAAATGAGCAGTTCTTC.

The chain carries TRBV6-5 and TRBJ2-5; D might be TRBD2 (5 bases). The germline V gene has CDR1 MNHEY and CDR2 SVGAGI. CDR3 length equals 14 residues. V was pared by 3 bases and J by 7 bases, with 15 bases between. The CDR3 region is CASSYTGPEGTQYF. CDR3 DNA sequence: TGTGCCAGCAGTTATACTGGGCCCGAGGGGACCCAGTACTTC.

The chain joins TRBV5-6 to TRBJ2-1; TRBD2 agrees at 8 bases. CDR3 size: 16 residues. V was pared by 3 bases and J by 2 bases, with 7 bases of the junction left unmatched. Germline V gene sequence: CDR1 SGHDT, CDR2 YYEEEE. Here the CDR3 reads CASSWGAGGTYNEQFF. DNA for the CDR3: TGTGCCAGCAGCTGGGGGGCGGGAGGTACCTACAATGAGCAGTTCTTC.

This clonotype was counted ten times or more. The chain has TRBV12-3 or TRBV12-4 and TRBJ2-7, with TRBD1 matching 7 bases. This CDR3 is built from 15 residues. The V gene end was trimmed by 5 bases and the J gene end by 4 bases; junction bases not matched to a gene: 11. The CDR3 spells CASSIRDSRIYEQYF. For the CDR3, the DNA is TGTGCCAGCAGTATCCGGGACAGTCGGATATACGAGCAGTACTTC.

The V gene is TRBV11-3, the J gene TRBJ2-1; possibly TRBD2 for D (6 bases). V was pared by 5 bases and J by 3 bases, with 11 bases between. The germline gives CDR1 SGHNT, CDR2 YENEEA. This CDR3 spans 14 amino acids. CDR3 residues: CASSPTGLYNEQFF. The CDR3, as DNA: TGTGCCAGCAGCCCCACGGGACTCTACAATGAGCAGTTCTTC.

This clonotype appeared many times. The J gene is TRBJ2-5, the V gene TRBV5-1, with 7 bases aligning to TRBD1. The V gene's germline CDR1 is SGHRS and CDR2 YFSETQ. Trimming removed 0 bases from V and 5 bases from J; junction bases left unmatched: 4. The CDR3 is made up of 14 amino acids. The CDR3 sequence: CASSLGQGRETQYF. CDR3 bases: TGCGCCAGCAGCTTGGGACAGGGTCGCGAGACCCAGTACTTC.

This clonotype was found many times. The V gene is TRBV29-1, the J gene TRBJ2-1, with TRBD1 as a possible D gene (7 bases). Germline assignment: CDR1 SQVTM and CDR2 ANQGSEA. Trimming removed 5 bases from V and 3 bases from J, with 14 bases in between. The CDR3 has 14 amino acids. The CDR3 loop is CSVRSGGLYNEQFF. In DNA form, the CDR3 reads TGCAGCGTTCGCTCAGGGGGGCTCTACAATGAGCAGTTCTTC.

V usage is TRBV5-6 and J usage is TRBJ2-7; 8 nucleotides line up with TRBD1. The CDR3 is 15 residues long. CDR1 and CDR2 from the germline V gene are SGHDT and YYEEEE. V dropped 3 bases and J dropped 7; count of bases not matched to a gene: 12. CDR3 in DNA: TGTGCCAGCAGCTCCGGGACAGGAGGGGCACGGGAGCAGTACTTC. This codes for CASSSGTGGAREQYF. Based on the CDR3 plus reference TRBV5-6 and TRBJ2-7, the full variable domain is DAGVTQSPTHLIKTRGQQVTLRCSPKSGHDTVSWYQQALGQGPQFIFQYYEEEERQRGNFPDRFSGHQFPNYSSELNVNALLLGDSALYLCASSSGTGGAREQYFGPGTRLTVT.

This clonotype was detected ten times or more. The chain combines TRBV6-2 or TRBV6-3 with TRBJ2-2; 9 bases map to TRBD1. There are 16 residues in the CDR3. The germline CDR1 and CDR2 sequences are MNHEY and SVGEGT. V gave up 6 bases and J gave up 1 base; unmatched junction bases: 6. In DNA, the CDR3 is TGTGCCAGCAGCCCCTGGGACAGGGTGAACACCGGGGAGCTGTTTTTT. It yields the protein CASSPWDRVNTGELFF.

For this clonotype: This may come from a read error, since a much larger clone is one base off. This chain joins TRBV3-1 and TRBJ2-3; D is unresolved. Germline CDR1 reads LGHDT; CDR2 reads YNNKEL (reference sequence). The length of the CDR3 is 15 residues. CDR3 bases: TGTGCCAGCTGCCAAGAAGGTAGGAGCACAGATACGCAGTATTTT. Translated: CASCQEGRSTDTQYF.

This clonotype was seen only a few times. The chain uses TRBV4-2 and TRBJ1-3; D is ambiguous. Per germline, CDR1 LGHNA and CDR2 YNFKEQ. This CDR3 has 16 amino acids. V was clipped by 0 bases and J by 2 bases, with 11 bases between them. Here the CDR3 DNA reads TGTGCCAGCAGCCAAGACGCGGCAATCACTGGAAACACCATATATTTT. This codes for CASSQDAAITGNTIYF.

J is TRBJ1-2 and V is TRBV2; a possible D gene is TRBD1 (5 bases). CDR1 SNHLY and CDR2 FYNNEI come from the germline V gene. The CDR3 contains 12 residues. Trimming stripped 3 bases from V and 8 bases from J, with 10 bases between. CDR3 DNA: TGTGCCAGCAGTGAGTGGGGGAGCGGCTACACCTTC. This sequence encodes CASSEWGSGYTF.

This clonotype was counted only a few times. V gene TRBV6-2 or TRBV6-3 combines with J gene TRBJ2-5, with 10 bases matching TRBD2. Germline values: CDR1 MNHEY, CDR2 SVGEGT. This CDR3 has 16 residues. V was pared by 6 bases and J by 0 bases, with 7 bases of the junction left unmatched. In nucleotides, the CDR3 is TGTGCCAGCAGGGCTGGACTAGCGGTATACCAAGAGACCCAGTACTTC. Translation gives CASRAGLAVYQETQYF.

This clonotype has at least ten counts. V gene TRBV12-5 combines with J gene TRBJ2-7; D not certain. The CDR3 sequence is 19 residues long. The ends were cut back, 0 bases at V and 3 bases at J, with 24 bases in the middle. The germline gives CDR1 LGHNT, CDR2 FRNRAP. Here the CDR3 DNA reads TGTGCTAGTGGTTTGGTACCCGGTCAGCTCCCAGATACTAACTACGAGCAGTACTTC. Translating gives CASGLVPGQLPDTNYEQYF.

Ten or more counts support this clonotype. CDR3 DNA: TGTGCCAGCAGTGATGTGCCCAAGCCAACCGGGGAGCTGTTTTTT. The encoded protein is CASSDVPKPTGELFF. The J gene is TRBJ2-2, the V gene TRBV2; D gene uncertain. The length of the CDR3 is 15 residues. Germline V gene sequence: CDR1 SNHLY, CDR2 FYNNEI. Trimming took 3 bases from V and 5 from J, leaving 13 bases between them.

This clonotype was detected only a few times. The gene calls are TRBV6-6 and TRBJ1-2, with 11 bases aligning to TRBD1. V lost 5 bases, J lost 7 bases, and 3 bases stayed unmatched. Germline lookup yields CDR1 MNHNY and CDR2 SVGAGI (reference sequence). The CDR3 is 13 amino acids. The CDR3 bases are TGTGCCAGCAGTGTGGACAGGGGGCCTGGCTACACCTTC. Encoded protein: CASSVDRGPGYTF.

The chain carries TRBV7-6 and TRBJ2-7; D ambiguous. Germline V gives CDR1 SGHVS, CDR2 FNYEAQ. This CDR3 region has 14 residues. The V gene lost 4 bases and the J gene lost 0 bases, with 10 bases spanning the gap. CDR3 coding DNA: TGTGCCAGCAGCTCTTTCGGGCGCTCCTACGAGCAGTACTTC. It encodes CASSSFGRSYEQYF.